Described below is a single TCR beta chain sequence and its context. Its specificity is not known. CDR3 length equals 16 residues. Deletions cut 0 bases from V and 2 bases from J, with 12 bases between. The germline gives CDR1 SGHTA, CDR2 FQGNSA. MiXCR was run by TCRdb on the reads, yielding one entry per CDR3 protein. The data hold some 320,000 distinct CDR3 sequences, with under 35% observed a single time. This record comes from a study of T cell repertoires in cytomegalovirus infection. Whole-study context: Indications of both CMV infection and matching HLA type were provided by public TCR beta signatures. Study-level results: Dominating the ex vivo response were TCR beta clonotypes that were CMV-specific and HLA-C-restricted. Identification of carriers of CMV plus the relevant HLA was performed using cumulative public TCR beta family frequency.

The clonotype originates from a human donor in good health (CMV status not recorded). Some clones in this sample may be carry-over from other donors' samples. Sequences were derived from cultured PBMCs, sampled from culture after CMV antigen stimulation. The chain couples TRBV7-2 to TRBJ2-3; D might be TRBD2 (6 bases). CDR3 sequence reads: CASSLALAENTDTQYF. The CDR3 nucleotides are TGTGCCAGCAGCTTAGCCTTAGCGGAGAACACAGATACGCAGTATTTT. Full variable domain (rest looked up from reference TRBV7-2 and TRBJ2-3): GAGVSQSPSNKVTEKGKDVELRCDPISGHTALYWYRQSLGQGLEFLIYFQGNSAPDKSGLPSDRFSAERTGGSVSTLTIQRTQQEDSAVYLCASSLALAENTDTQYFGPGTRLTVL.